These T cell receptor beta chains were read from a single sample in a study of cytomegalovirus exposure and HLA in healthy donors. Using immunoSEQ multiplex PCR, the repertoire was profiled, and TCRdb retains in-frame clones only, with some absent. The sample includes 150,000 or so clones, 65% to 85% of them seen just once. Input material: PBMCs. Receptors originate from a woman aged 18-30 years in good health and CMV-seronegative. Both conserved end residues are part of each CDR3. The D gene is left open where the match is weak. For some rows the clone size is stated as once, few or many, or as a class when expanded; others skip it.

D gene	clone size	V gene	J gene	CDR3 DNA	CDR3 protein
-	-	TRBV6-5	TRBJ1-3	TGTGCCAGCAGGCAGATGGTCTCTGGAAACACCATATATTTT	CASRQMVSGNTIYF
TRBD1	-	TRBV6-1	TRBJ2-5	TGTGCCAGCAGAGCAACAGGGGGCAGGGCGGCGACCCAGTACTTC	CASRATGGRAATQYF
TRBD2	-	TRBV7-9	TRBJ2-7	TGTGCCAGCAGCTTAGGGACTAGGGACGAGCAGTACTTC	CASSLGTRDEQYF
-	-	TRBV7-9	TRBJ2-1	TGTGCCAGCACCGCCGGGACACATAACAATGAGCAGTTCTTC	CASTAGTHNNEQFF
TRBD2	-	TRBV30	TRBJ2-3	TGTGCCTGGAGTCCTAGCGGGATCACAGATACGCAGTATTTT	CAWSPSGITDTQYF
-	-	TRBV30	TRBJ1-5	TGTGCCTGGAGCCAGGGTGTACAAGAGCCCCAGCATTTT	CAWSQGVQEPQHF
-	-	TRBV9	TRBJ2-1	TGTGCCAGCAGCGCTCTAGGGGGGAGGGCCTTCAATGAGCAGTTCTTC	CASSALGGRAFNEQFF
TRBD2	-	TRBV28	TRBJ2-1	TGTGCCAGCAGTTTCTACGTTCCAGGGACTAGCGATCGGGGGGGATACAATGAGCAGTTCTTC	CASSFYVPGTSDRGGYNEQFF
-	-	TRBV30	TRBJ2-7	TGTGCCTGGAGTACCAGCGGGACAGGAAACTACGAGCAGTACTTC	CAWSTSGTGNYEQYF
TRBD1	-	TRBV15	TRBJ1-1	TGTGCCACCAGCAGACGACAGGGGTCCACTGAAGCTTTCTTT	CATSRRQGSTEAFF
TRBD1	-	TRBV18	TRBJ2-7	TGTGCCAGCTCACTTCAGGGGACAGCCTACGAGCAGTACTTC	CASSLQGTAYEQYF
TRBD2	once	TRBV5-4	TRBJ2-7	TGTGCCAGCAGCCCGGGACTAGGGGACGTCGAGCAGTACTTC	CASSPGLGDVEQYF
-	-	TRBV5-1	TRBJ1-1	TGCGCCAGCAGCTCGAACCCTGGGGCAGAGAACACTGAAGCTTTCTTT	CASSSNPGAENTEAFF
TRBD2	-	TRBV6-6	TRBJ2-7	TGTGCCAGCAGTTCCCCGACTAGCGGGAGTTACGAGCAGTACTTC	CASSSPTSGSYEQYF
TRBD1	-	TRBV7-9	TRBJ2-1	TGTGCCAGCGCGGGACAGGTCCCTCGAGTTGAGCAGTTCTTC	CASAGQVPRVEQFF
TRBD2	-	TRBV27	TRBJ2-5	TGTGCCAGCAGTGCCTTAGGGAGGGCGGGGATCGGGGAGACCCAGTACTTC	CASSALGRAGIGETQYF
-	few	TRBV7-9	TRBJ1-1	TGTGCCAGCAGCTTACAGGGAAGCACTGAAGCTTTCTTT	CASSLQGSTEAFF